The T cell receptor beta chain described here comes from a study of control samples from healthy donors and cancer patients. Using immunoSEQ multiplex PCR, the repertoire was profiled, and TCRdb retains in-frame clones only, with some absent. Of roughly 450,000 clones in the sample, 90% were seen once. The V gene's germline CDR1 is GTSNPN and CDR2 SVGIG (reference sequence). The CDR3 loop spans 15 amino acids. Trimming stripped 0 bases from V and 5 bases from J, with 16 bases between. This chain connects TRBV30 to TRBJ2-5; maybe TRBD1 (5 bases). This sequence was found in a man aged 35 to 55 with head and neck cancer. The sequencing sample was made of PBMCs. For the CDR3, the DNA is TGTGCCTGGAGTGTATTTCAGGGTCAAGCGGAGACCCAGTACTTC. The encoded protein is CAWSVFQGQAETQYF.